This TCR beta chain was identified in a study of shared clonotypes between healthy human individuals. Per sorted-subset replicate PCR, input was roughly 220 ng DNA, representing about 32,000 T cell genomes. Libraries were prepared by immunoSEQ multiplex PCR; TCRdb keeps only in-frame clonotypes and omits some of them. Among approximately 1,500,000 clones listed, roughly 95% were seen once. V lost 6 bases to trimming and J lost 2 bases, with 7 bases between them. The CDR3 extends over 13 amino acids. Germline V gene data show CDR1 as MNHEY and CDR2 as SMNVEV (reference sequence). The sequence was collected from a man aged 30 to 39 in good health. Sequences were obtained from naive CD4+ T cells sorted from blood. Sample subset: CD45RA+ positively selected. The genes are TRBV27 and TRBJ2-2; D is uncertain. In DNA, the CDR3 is TGTGCCAGCAGACAACTTAACACCGGGGAGCTGTTTTTT. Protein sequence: CASRQLNTGELFF.